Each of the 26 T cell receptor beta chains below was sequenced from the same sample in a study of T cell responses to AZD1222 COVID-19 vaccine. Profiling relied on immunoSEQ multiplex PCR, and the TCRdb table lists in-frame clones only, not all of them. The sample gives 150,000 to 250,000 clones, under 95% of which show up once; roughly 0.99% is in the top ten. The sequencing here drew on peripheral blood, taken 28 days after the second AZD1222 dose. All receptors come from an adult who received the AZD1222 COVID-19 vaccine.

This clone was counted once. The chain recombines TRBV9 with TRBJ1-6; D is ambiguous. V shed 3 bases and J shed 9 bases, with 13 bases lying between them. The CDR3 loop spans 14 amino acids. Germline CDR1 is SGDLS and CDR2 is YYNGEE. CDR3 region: CASSAISNLSPLHF. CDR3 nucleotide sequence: TGTGCCAGCAGCGCAATTAGTAACCTTTCACCCCTCCACTTT.

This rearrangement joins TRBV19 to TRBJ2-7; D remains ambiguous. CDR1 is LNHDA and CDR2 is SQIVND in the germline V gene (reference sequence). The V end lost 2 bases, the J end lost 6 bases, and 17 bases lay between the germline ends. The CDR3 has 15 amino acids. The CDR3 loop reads CASSILPGSESEQYF. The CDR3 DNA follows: TGTGCCAGTAGTATACTTCCGGGCAGTGAAAGCGAGCAGTACTTC.

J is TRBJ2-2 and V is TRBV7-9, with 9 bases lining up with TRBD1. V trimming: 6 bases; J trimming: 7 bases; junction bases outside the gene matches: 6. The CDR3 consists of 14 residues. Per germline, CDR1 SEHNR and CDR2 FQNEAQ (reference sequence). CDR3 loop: CASRDGTGNGELFF. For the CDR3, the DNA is TGTGCCAGCAGAGACGGGACAGGGAACGGGGAGCTGTTTTTT.

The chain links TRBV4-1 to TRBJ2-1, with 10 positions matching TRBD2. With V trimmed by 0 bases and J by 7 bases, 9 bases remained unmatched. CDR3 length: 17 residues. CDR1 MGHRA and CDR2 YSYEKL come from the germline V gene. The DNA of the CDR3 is TGCGCCAGCAGCCAAGATTTCCGTGCTAGCGGGAGTAATGAGCAGTTCTTC. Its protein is CASSQDFRASGSNEQFF.

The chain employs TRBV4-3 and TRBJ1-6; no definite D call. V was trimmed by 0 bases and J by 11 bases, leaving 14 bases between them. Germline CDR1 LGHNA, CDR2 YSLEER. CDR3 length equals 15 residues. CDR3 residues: CASSQEGGVATPLHF. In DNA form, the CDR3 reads TGCGCCAGCAGCCAAGAGGGTGGGGTGGCGACACCCCTCCACTTT.

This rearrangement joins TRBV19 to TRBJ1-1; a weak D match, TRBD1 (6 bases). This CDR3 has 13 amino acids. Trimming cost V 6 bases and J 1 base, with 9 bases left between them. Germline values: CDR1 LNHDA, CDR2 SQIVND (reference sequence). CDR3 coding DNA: TGTGCCAGTAGGGGACACCGGAACACTGAAGCTTTCTTT. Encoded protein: CASRGHRNTEAFF.

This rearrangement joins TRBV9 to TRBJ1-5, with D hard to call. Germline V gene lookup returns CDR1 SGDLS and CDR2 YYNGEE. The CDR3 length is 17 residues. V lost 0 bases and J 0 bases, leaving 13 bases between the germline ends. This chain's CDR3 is CASSVEGGVYSNQPQHF. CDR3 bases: TGTGCCAGCAGCGTAGAGGGTGGAGTTTATAGCAATCAGCCCCAGCATTTT.

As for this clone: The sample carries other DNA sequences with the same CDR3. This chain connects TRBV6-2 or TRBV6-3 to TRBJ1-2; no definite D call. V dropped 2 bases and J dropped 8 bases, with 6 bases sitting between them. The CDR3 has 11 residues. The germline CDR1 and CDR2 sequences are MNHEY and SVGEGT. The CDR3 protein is CASSYPSGYTF. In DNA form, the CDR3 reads TGTGCCAGCAGTTACCCGAGCGGCTACACCTTC.

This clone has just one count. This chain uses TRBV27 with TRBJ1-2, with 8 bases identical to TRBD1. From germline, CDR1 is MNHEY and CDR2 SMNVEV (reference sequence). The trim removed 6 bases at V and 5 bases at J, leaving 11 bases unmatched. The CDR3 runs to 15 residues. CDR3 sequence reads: CASRGLGGQEYGYTF. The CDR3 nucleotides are TGTGCCAGCAGGGGTCTTGGGGGACAGGAGTATGGCTACACCTTC.

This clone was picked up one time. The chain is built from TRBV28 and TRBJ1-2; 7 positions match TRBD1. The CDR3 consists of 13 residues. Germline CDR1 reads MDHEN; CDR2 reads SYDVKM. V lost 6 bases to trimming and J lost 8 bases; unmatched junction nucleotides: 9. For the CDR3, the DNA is TGTGCCAGCAGACAAACAGGGGAATGGGGCTACACCTTC. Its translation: CASRQTGEWGYTF.

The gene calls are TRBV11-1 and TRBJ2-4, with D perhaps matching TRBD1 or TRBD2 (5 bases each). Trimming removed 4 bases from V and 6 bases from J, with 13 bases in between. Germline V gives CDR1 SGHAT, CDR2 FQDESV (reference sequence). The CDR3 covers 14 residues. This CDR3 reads CASSSPERGNIQYF. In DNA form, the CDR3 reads TGTGCCAGCAGCTCCCCTGAGAGGGGAAACATTCAGTACTTC.

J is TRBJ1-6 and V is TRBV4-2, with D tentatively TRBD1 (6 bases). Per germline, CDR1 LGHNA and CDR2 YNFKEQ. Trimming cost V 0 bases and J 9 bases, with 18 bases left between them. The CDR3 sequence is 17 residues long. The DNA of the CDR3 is TGTGCCAGCAGCCAAGATTTAGGTGGGGGCCGGCGTTCACCCCTCCACTTT. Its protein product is CASSQDLGGGRRSPLHF.

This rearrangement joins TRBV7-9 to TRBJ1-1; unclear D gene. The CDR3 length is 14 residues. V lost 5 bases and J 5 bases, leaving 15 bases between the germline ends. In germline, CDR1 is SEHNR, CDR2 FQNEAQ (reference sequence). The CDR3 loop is CASSPKYKDTEAFF. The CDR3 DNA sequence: TGTGCCAGCAGCCCTAAGTATAAGGATACTGAAGCTTTCTTT.

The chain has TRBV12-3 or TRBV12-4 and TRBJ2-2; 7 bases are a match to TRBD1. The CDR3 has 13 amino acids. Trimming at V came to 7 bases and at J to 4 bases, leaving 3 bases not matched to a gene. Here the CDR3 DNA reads TGTGCCAGCAATCGGGACAGCACCGGGGAGCTGTTTTTT. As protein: CASNRDSTGELFF.

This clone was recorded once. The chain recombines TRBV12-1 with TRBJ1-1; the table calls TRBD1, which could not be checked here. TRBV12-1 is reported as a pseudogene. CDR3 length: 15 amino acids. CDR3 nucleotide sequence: TGTGCCAGCAGCTTCGGGACAGGGCAAAACACTGAAGCTTTCTTT. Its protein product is CASSFGTGQNTEAFF.

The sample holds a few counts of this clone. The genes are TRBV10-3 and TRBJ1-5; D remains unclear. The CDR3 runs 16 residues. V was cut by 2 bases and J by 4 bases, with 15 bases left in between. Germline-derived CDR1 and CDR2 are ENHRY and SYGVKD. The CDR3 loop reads CAISEATSAGNQPQHF. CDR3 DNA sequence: TGTGCCATCAGTGAGGCTACCTCAGCTGGGAATCAGCCCCAGCATTTT.

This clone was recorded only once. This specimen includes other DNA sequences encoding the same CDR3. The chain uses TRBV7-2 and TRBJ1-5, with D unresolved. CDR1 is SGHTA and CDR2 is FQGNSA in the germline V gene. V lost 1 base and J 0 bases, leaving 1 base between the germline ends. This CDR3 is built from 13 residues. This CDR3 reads CASSLVSNQPQHF. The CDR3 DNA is TGTGCCAGCAGCTTAGTTAGCAATCAGCCCCAGCATTTT.

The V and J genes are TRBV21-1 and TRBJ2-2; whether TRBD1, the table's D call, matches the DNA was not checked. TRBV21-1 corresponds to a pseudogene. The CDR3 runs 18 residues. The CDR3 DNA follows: TGTGCCAGCAGCAAAAGGCCTTGCAGGGCGCCGGACACCGGGGAGCTGTTTTTT. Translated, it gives CASSKRPCRAPDTGELFF.

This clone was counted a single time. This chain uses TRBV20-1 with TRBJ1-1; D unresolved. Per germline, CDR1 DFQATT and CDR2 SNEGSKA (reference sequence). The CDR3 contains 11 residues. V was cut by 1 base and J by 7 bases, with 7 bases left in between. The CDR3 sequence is CSARGAVEAFF. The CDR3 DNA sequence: TGCAGTGCTAGAGGCGCGGTTGAAGCTTTCTTT.

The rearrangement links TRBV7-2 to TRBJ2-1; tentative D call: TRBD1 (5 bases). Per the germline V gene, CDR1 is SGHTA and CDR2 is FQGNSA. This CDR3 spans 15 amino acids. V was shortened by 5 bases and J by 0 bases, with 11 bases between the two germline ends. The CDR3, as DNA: TGTGCCAGCAGCAGACAGTTCGACTCCTACAATGAGCAGTTCTTC. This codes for CASSRQFDSYNEQFF. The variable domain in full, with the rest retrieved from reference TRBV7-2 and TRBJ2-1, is GAGVSQSPSNKVTEKGKDVELRCDPISGHTALYWYRQSLGQGLEFLIYFQGNSAPDKSGLPSDRFSAERTGGSVSTLTIQRTQQEDSAVYLCASSRQFDSYNEQFFGPGTRLTVL.

This chain's CDR3 is CASSRGTDTGELFF. The CDR3 nucleotides are TGTGCCAGCAGCCGCGGGACGGACACCGGGGAGCTGTTTTTT. The chain is built from TRBV11-3 and TRBJ2-2; tentatively, D is TRBD2 (6 bases). There are 14 residues in the CDR3. V was trimmed by 5 bases and J by 3 bases, leaving 10 bases between them. Germline assignment: CDR1 SGHNT and CDR2 YENEEA.

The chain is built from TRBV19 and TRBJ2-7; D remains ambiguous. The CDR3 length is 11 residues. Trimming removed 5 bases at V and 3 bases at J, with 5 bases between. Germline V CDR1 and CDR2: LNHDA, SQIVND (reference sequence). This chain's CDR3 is CASSLSYEQYF. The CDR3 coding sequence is TGTGCCAGTAGTTTAAGCTACGAGCAGTACTTC.

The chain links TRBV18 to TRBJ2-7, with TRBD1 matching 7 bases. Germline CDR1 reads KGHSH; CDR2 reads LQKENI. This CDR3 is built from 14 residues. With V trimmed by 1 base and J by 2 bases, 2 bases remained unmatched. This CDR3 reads CASSPQGAPYEQYF. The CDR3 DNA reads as TGTGCCAGCTCACCACAGGGGGCCCCCTACGAGCAGTACTTC.

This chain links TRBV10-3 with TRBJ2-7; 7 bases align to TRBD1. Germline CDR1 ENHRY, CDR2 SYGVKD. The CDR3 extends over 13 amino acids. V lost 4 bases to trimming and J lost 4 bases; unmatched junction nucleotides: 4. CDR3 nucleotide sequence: TGTGCCATCAGTGGGGACAGTCCTTACGAGCAGTACTTC. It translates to CAISGDSPYEQYF.

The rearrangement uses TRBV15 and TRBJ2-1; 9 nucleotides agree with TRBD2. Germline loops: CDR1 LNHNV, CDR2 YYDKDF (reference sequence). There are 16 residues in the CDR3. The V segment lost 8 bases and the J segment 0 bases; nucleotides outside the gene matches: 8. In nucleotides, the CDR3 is TGTGCCACCGGAGGGGCTAGCGGGACCTCCTACAATGAGCAGTTCTTC. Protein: CATGGASGTSYNEQFF.

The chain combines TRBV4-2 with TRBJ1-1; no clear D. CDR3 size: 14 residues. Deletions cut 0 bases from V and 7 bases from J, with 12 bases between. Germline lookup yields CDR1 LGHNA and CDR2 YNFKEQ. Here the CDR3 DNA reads TGTGCCAGCAGCCAAGATTGGGCAGGCGGTGAAGCTTTCTTT. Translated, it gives CASSQDWAGGEAFF.